The TCR beta chain under discussion was sequenced for a study of blood T cells in healthy people across ages. A note on this clonotype: The target antigen is unknown.

Study-wide points: Naive T cell percentage showed a strong correlation with the diversity of TCR beta.

A second PCR, run for roughly 6 to 11 cycles, used a sample-barcoded 5' primer plus a J-beta primer mix. TCRdb re-analysed the 5' RACE reads in MiXCR, keeping a single row per CDR3 protein. The repertoire holds roughly 800,000 distinct CDR3 sequences, with more than 45% as singletons. Per the germline V gene, CDR1 is DFQATT and CDR2 is SNEGSKA (reference sequence). The CDR3 length is 17 residues. Sequenced material: blood. This TCR came from a man in his thirties or forties in good health. This rearrangement joins TRBV20-1 to TRBJ2-5, with D possibly TRBD1 on 5 matching bases. The last part of the DNA fits TRBJ2-7 better; the J call may be wrong. CDR3 bases: TGCAGTGCTAGGCTTGATCTCTGGGGTACCTTAGGGGACGAGCAGTACTTC. This translates into CSARLDLWGTLGDEQYF.